Listed here are 30 T cell receptor beta chains from one sample, sequenced in a study of blood T cells in healthy people across ages. The use of a sample-barcoded 5' primer and a J-beta primer mix characterized a second PCR of roughly 7 to 12 cycles. One entry per CDR3 protein, called by TCRdb with MiXCR from the 5' RACE reads. The sample holds some 710,000 distinct CDR3 sequences; about 20% are singletons and the top ten take roughly 22%. Source material: blood. These receptor sequences come from a man between 65 and 85 years old in good health.

This clonotype turned up a few times. The chain is built from TRBV10-1 and TRBJ2-2, with D possibly being TRBD2 (6 bases). Germline lookup yields CDR1 WNHNN and CDR2 SYGVQD (reference sequence). CDR3 length: 15 residues. With 0 bases removed from V and 7 bases from J, the gap between germline ends came to 12 bases. CDR3 loop: CASSESGGARGELFF. The DNA of the CDR3 is TGCGCCAGCAGTGAGTCTGGAGGGGCGCGCGGGGAGCTGTTTTTT.

Ten or more counts support this clonotype. CDR3 protein: CASSKTTTSYNEQFF. The CDR3 DNA reads TGTGCCAGCAGCAAGACAACCACCTCCTACAATGAGCAGTTCTTC. The chain has TRBV7-2 and TRBJ2-1; no firm D call. Trimming removed 5 bases from V and 0 bases from J, with 11 bases in between. Germline assignment: CDR1 SGHTA and CDR2 FQGNSA. There are 15 residues in the CDR3.

The V gene is TRBV9, the J gene TRBJ1-1, with no clear D. V was shortened by 0 bases and J by 4 bases, with 10 bases between the two germline ends. From germline, CDR1 is SGDLS and CDR2 YYNGEE. The CDR3 has 14 residues. The CDR3 nucleotides read TGTGCCAGCAGCGTAGTGGGAGGAAGCACTGAAGCTTTCTTT. It is translated as CASSVVGGSTEAFF.

This clonotype has a handful of counts. V is TRBV7-9 and J is TRBJ2-3, with TRBD2 matching 13 bases. This CDR3 is built from 17 residues. Trimming cost V 5 bases and J 2 bases; bases outside gene matches: 7. Germline CDR1 SEHNR, CDR2 FQNEAQ (reference sequence). The CDR3 coding sequence is TGTGCCAGCAGCCCCTCGACTAGCGGGGGGAACACAGATACGCAGTATTTT. This gives the protein CASSPSTSGGNTDTQYF.

This clonotype was seen more than once but under ten times. The V gene is TRBV6-5, the J gene TRBJ2-3; a weak D match, TRBD2 (6 bases). The ends were cut back, 11 bases at V and 3 bases at J, with 18 bases in the middle. There are 14 residues in the CDR3. Germline-derived CDR1 and CDR2 are MNHEY and SVGAGI. The CDR3 DNA is TGTGCCTCTCGGCGGAGGGGCCGGACAGATACGCAGTATTTT. It codes for CASRRRGRTDTQYF.

This clonotype was recorded a few times. The gene calls are TRBV29-1 and TRBJ1-3, with D tentatively TRBD1 (5 bases). V lost 5 bases and J lost 4, with 12 bases in between. Germline assignment: CDR1 SQVTM and CDR2 ANQGSEA. This CDR3 is 13 amino acids long. Written as DNA, the CDR3 is TGCAGCGTTACCGGGACCGAAGGAAACACCATATATTTT. Translation gives CSVTGTEGNTIYF. The complete variable domain, with remaining parts taken from reference TRBV29-1 and TRBJ1-3, reads SAVISQKPSRDICQRGTSLTIQCQVDSQVTMMFWYRQQPGQSLTLIATANQGSEATYESGFVIDKFPISRPNLTFSTLTVSNMSPEDSSIYLCSVTGTEGNTIYFGEGSWLTVV.

This clonotype was counted a few times. The V call is TRBV28, the J call TRBJ2-7; a weak D match, TRBD1 (6 bases). The CDR3 totals 16 residues. Germline loops: CDR1 MDHEN, CDR2 SYDVKM. V dropped 3 bases and J dropped 0 bases, with 15 bases sitting between them. The CDR3 sequence is CASSLLVGQSSYEQYF. CDR3 DNA sequence: TGTGCCAGCAGTTTGTTGGTAGGACAGTCCTCCTACGAGCAGTACTTC.

V and J are TRBV5-1 and TRBJ1-2, with TRBD1 as a possible D gene (5 bases). Trimming cost V 4 bases and J 0 bases, with 10 bases left between them. The CDR3 is made up of 14 amino acids. Germline CDR1 reads SGHRS; CDR2 reads YFSETQ. For the CDR3, the DNA is TGCGCCAGCAGCATAGGGACGGCTAACTATGGCTACACCTTC. Translated: CASSIGTANYGYTF.

The J gene is TRBJ1-2, the V gene TRBV27; a weak D match, TRBD1 (6 bases). Germline V gives CDR1 MNHEY, CDR2 SMNVEV (reference sequence). V dropped 3 bases and J dropped 4 bases, with 12 bases sitting between them. The CDR3 contains 14 residues. CDR3 DNA sequence: TGTGCCAGCAGTTTCGGGCAGGGGATCTATGGCTACACCTTC. Its protein product is CASSFGQGIYGYTF.

The table lists this clonotype with a few counts. The rearrangement uses TRBV20-1 and TRBJ2-3; 7 bases are shared with TRBD2. The V gene's germline CDR1 is DFQATT and CDR2 SNEGSKA (reference sequence). The CDR3 is 16 amino acids. Losses at the gene ends were 3 bases for V and 2 bases for J; bases not matched to a gene: 11. CDR3 bases: TGCAGTGCTAGTTCATCGGGGGGACTGCTCACAGATACGCAGTATTTT. Encoded protein: CSASSSGGLLTDTQYF.

The rearrangement links TRBV2 to TRBJ2-5, with D hard to call. Germline CDR1 is SNHLY and CDR2 is FYNNEI. The CDR3 extends over 15 amino acids. V was shortened by 5 bases and J by 4 bases, with 17 bases between the two germline ends. The CDR3 loop is CASSRTLNSVETQYF. The CDR3 DNA follows: TGTGCCAGCAGTCGGACCCTAAATTCGGTAGAGACCCAGTACTTC.

This clonotype was seen a few times. The J gene is TRBJ2-3, the V gene TRBV18; D is unresolved. CDR3 size: 14 residues. Trimming took 6 bases from V and 6 from J, leaving 16 bases between them. Germline V lookup: CDR1 KGHSH, CDR2 LQKENI. CDR3 in amino acids: CASSSTRLGDTQYF. In DNA, the CDR3 is TGTGCCAGCTCCTCGACACGCCTGGGGGATACGCAGTATTTT.

This chain links TRBV12-3 or TRBV12-4 with TRBJ1-2; no clear D. V gave up 7 bases and J gave up 8 bases, with 17 bases separating them. There are 13 residues in the CDR3. This chain's CDR3 is CASTHGRGEGYTF. The CDR3 coding sequence is TGTGCCAGCACCCATGGTCGGGGTGAAGGCTACACCTTC.

The chain is built from TRBV29-1 and TRBJ1-4; 7 bases match TRBD1. The CDR3 length is 14 residues. Germline CDR1 and CDR2: SQVTM and ANQGSEA. Losses at the gene ends were 4 bases for V and 2 bases for J; bases not matched to a gene: 4. Written as DNA, the CDR3 is TGCAGCGTTGTTGGGACAGCTACTAATGAAAAACTGTTTTTT. This sequence encodes CSVVGTATNEKLFF. Filled out from reference TRBV29-1 and TRBJ1-4, the complete variable domain reads SAVISQKPSRDICQRGTSLTIQCQVDSQVTMMFWYRQQPGQSLTLIATANQGSEATYESGFVIDKFPISRPNLTFSTLTVSNMSPEDSSIYLCSVVGTATNEKLFFGSGTQLSVL.

The chain combines TRBV6-6 with TRBJ2-7; D remains unclear. CDR1 MNHNY and CDR2 SVGAGI come from the germline V gene (reference sequence). V was clipped by 6 bases and J by 2 bases, with 8 bases between them. The CDR3 is 12 amino acids. DNA of the CDR3: TGTGCCAGCAGCCCCAGGACCTACGAGCAGTACGTC. Amino acids: CASSPRTYEQYV.

The rearrangement links TRBV7-2 to TRBJ2-7; 10 bases agree with TRBD2. The last part of the DNA fits TRBJ2-1 better; the J call may be wrong. The germline V gene has CDR1 SGHTA and CDR2 FQGNSA. This CDR3 is built from 15 residues. CDR3 sequence (DNA): TGTGCCAGCAGCTTAGTACGGCTAGCGGGGGTTGAGCAGTTCTTC. Translated: CASSLVRLAGVEQFF.

This clonotype was seen more than once but under ten times. CDR3 loop: CASSLGGAGWNQPQHF. Written as DNA, the CDR3 is TGTGCCAGCAGCCTCGGGGGAGCGGGTTGGAATCAGCCCCAGCATTTT. The J gene is TRBJ1-5, the V gene TRBV5-6; a possible D gene is TRBD1 (5 bases). The CDR3 spans 16 residues. Deletions cut 4 bases from V and 4 bases from J, with 18 bases between. The germline CDR1 and CDR2 sequences are SGHDT and YYEEEE.

Only a few counts were recorded for this clonotype. The rearrangement uses TRBV7-9 and TRBJ2-1; 7 bases agree with TRBD1. This CDR3 is built from 12 residues. V lost 5 bases and J lost 10; bases outside the gene matches: 5. Looked up from germline, CDR1 is SEHNR and CDR2 is FQNEAQ (reference sequence). CDR3 nucleotide sequence: TGTGCCAGCAGCAACAGGGGCGTCGAGCAGTTCTTC. Translation gives CASSNRGVEQFF.

The CDR3 region has the DNA TGTGCCAGCTCACCAGATCAGCATCAGCCCCAGCATTTT. Its protein is CASSPDQHQPQHF. V gene TRBV18 combines with J gene TRBJ1-5; D not resolved. CDR1 is KGHSH, CDR2 LQKENI, per germline. The CDR3 runs 13 residues. The ends were cut back, 2 bases at V and 5 bases at J, with 7 bases in the middle.

DNA of the CDR3: TGTGCCATCAGTGAGAAGGTGGTAGTGCAGTGGGTGGATCAGCCCCAGCATTTT. This translates into CAISEKVVVQWVDQPQHF. The genes are TRBV10-3 and TRBJ1-5; D call uncertain. V was clipped by 2 bases and J by 5 bases, with 22 bases between them. Germline lookup yields CDR1 ENHRY and CDR2 SYGVKD. The CDR3 covers 18 residues.

J is TRBJ1-2 and V is TRBV7-2; the D gene is possibly TRBD1 (5 bases). This CDR3 has 13 residues. Germline V CDR1 and CDR2: SGHTA, FQGNSA. Trimming pared 2 bases from V and 6 bases from J, leaving 10 bases between. For the CDR3, the DNA is TGTGCCAGCAGCTTAACTGTAGGGGATGGCTACACCTTC. Protein sequence: CASSLTVGDGYTF.

J is TRBJ1-2 and V is TRBV12-3 or TRBV12-4, with TRBD1 matching 8 bases. Trimming removed 4 bases from V and 12 bases from J; junction bases left unmatched: 13. This CDR3 comprises 14 residues. The CDR3 bases are TGTGCCAGCAGTTCCAGGGGGCCCTGGAAAGAGGACACCTTC. This codes for CASSSRGPWKEDTF.

This clonotype was seen a few times. This chain links TRBV6-4 with TRBJ2-1; unclear D gene. The CDR3 is made up of 13 amino acids. Looked up from germline, CDR1 is MRHNA and CDR2 is SNTAGT. V was cut by 3 bases and J by 4 bases, with 7 bases left in between. The CDR3 region is CASSETPYNEQFF. The CDR3 DNA is TGTGCCAGCAGTGAGACGCCTTACAATGAGCAGTTCTTC.

This clonotype was recorded a few times. V is TRBV30 and J is TRBJ2-3; D gene ambiguous. From germline, CDR1 is GTSNPN and CDR2 SVGIG (reference sequence). Trimming cost V 0 bases and J 14 bases, with 12 bases left between them. The length of the CDR3 is 11 residues. CDR3 sequence reads: CAWSVRLKVYF. CDR3 coding DNA: TGTGCCTGGAGTGTACGCCTCAAGGTGTATTTT.

The rearrangement uses TRBV6-2 or TRBV6-3 and TRBJ2-1; 7 nucleotides match TRBD2. V dropped 5 bases and J dropped 4; count of bases not matched to a gene: 11. CDR1 MNHEY and CDR2 SVGEGT come from the germline V gene. The CDR3 length is 16 residues. The CDR3 spells CASSPARDYLYNEQFF. In DNA form, the CDR3 reads TGTGCCAGCAGTCCCGCCCGGGACTACCTATACAATGAGCAGTTCTTC.

The V and J genes are TRBV3-1 and TRBJ2-7, with a tentative D call TRBD1 (5 bases). V was shortened by 0 bases and J by 4 bases, with 10 bases between the two germline ends. Germline V gene sequence: CDR1 LGHDT, CDR2 YNNKEL (reference sequence). The CDR3 is made up of 14 amino acids. CDR3 sequence: CASSQEPQGYEQYF. CDR3 DNA sequence: TGTGCCAGCAGCCAAGAACCTCAGGGTTACGAGCAGTACTTC.

J is TRBJ2-6 and V is TRBV20-1; tentatively, D is TRBD2 (5 bases). The germline V gene encodes CDR1 DFQATT and CDR2 SNEGSKA (reference sequence). Trimming took 6 bases from V and 2 from J, leaving 11 bases between them. CDR3 size: 14 residues. The CDR3 region has the DNA TGCAGTGCGCTACCGGGGACTGGGGCCAACGTCCTGACTTTC. The encoded protein is CSALPGTGANVLTF.

This clonotype was detected a few times. The chain joins TRBV7-3 to TRBJ1-1, with 10 bases that match TRBD1. The CDR3 is 15 amino acids. CDR1 is SGHTA and CDR2 is FQGTGA in the germline V gene. V was clipped by 1 base and J by 5 bases; unmatched bases: 4. For the CDR3, the DNA is TGTGCCAGCAGCTTAAAGGGACAGGGGCGGACTGAAGCTTTCTTT. As protein: CASSLKGQGRTEAFF.

There are a few counts of this clonotype. The V and J genes are TRBV29-1 and TRBJ2-5; unclear D gene. The tail of the sequence fits TRBJ2-7 better, so the J call may be wrong. Germline V gene data show CDR1 as SQVTM and CDR2 as ANQGSEA. CDR3 length: 14 amino acids. DNA of the CDR3: TGCAGCGTTGAAGATCTTCCCGGGCCCTACGAGCAGTACGTC. Protein: CSVEDLPGPYEQYV.

The rearrangement joins TRBV5-5 to TRBJ1-2, with TRBD1 matching 7 bases. Unmatched junction bases numbered 9, after V lost 5 bases and J lost 8 bases. The length of the CDR3 is 13 residues. The germline V gene has CDR1 SGHKS and CDR2 YYEKEE (reference sequence). CDR3 amino acids: CASRVQGSEGYTF. CDR3 nucleotide sequence: TGTGCCAGCAGGGTACAGGGGTCGGAAGGCTACACCTTC.